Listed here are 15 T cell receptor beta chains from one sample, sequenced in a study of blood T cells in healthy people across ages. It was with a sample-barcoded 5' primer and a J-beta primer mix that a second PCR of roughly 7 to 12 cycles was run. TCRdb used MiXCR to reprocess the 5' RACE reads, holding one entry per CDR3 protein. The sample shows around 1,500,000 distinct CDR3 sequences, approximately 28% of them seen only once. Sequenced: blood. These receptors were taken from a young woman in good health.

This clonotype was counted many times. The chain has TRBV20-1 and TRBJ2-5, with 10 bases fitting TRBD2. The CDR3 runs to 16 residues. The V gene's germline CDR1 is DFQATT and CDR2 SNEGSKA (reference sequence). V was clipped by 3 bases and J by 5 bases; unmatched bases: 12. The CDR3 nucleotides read TGCAGTGCTAGTCTGGCGGCTAGCGGGAGTAAGGAGACCCAGTACTTC. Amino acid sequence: CSASLAASGSKETQYF.

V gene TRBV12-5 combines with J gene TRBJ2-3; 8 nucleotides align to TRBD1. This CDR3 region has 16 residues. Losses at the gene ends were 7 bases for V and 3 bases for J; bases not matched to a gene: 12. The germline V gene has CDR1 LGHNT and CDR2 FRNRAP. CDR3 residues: CASVPGQGSLTDTQYF. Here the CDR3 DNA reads TGTGCTAGTGTACCAGGACAGGGCTCGCTGACAGATACGCAGTATTTT.

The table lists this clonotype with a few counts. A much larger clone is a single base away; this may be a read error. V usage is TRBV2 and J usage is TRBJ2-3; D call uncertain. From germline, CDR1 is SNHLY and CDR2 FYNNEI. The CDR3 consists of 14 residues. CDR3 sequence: CVSFQDSTTDTQYF. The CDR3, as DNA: TGTGTCAGCTTCCAAGATTCGACAACAGATACGCAGTATTTT.

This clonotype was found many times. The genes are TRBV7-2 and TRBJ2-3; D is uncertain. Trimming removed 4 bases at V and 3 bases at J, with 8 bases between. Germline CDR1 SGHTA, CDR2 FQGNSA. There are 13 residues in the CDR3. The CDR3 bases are TGTGCCAGCAGCTCCCTATTGACAGATACGCAGTATTTT. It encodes CASSSLLTDTQYF.

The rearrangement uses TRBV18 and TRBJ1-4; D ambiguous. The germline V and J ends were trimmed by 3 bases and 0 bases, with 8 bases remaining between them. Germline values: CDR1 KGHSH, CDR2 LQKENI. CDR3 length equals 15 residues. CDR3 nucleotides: TGTGCCAGCTCACCGCCATCTGCAACTAATGAAAAACTGTTTTTT. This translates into CASSPPSATNEKLFF. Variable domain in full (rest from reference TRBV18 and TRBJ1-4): NAGVMQNPRHLVRRRGQEARLRCSPMKGHSHVYWYRQLPEEGLKFMVYLQKENIIDESGMPKERFSAEFPKEGPSILRIQQVVRGDSAAYFCASSPPSATNEKLFFGSGTQLSVL.

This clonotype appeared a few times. CDR3 protein: CASSLGREGYNEQFF. CDR3 DNA: TGTGCCAGCAGTTTGGGCAGGGAAGGGTACAATGAGCAGTTCTTC. The chain couples TRBV28 to TRBJ2-1; D perhaps matches TRBD1 (5 bases). The V gene lost 3 bases and the J gene lost 4 bases, with 13 bases spanning the gap. This CDR3 contains 15 residues. Germline lookup yields CDR1 MDHEN and CDR2 SYDVKM.

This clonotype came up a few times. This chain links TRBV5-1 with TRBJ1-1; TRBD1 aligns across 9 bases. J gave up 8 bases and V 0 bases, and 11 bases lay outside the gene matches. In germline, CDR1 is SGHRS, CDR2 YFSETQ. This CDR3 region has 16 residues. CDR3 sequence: CASSLGSGWTGAEAFF. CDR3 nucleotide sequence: TGCGCCAGCAGCTTGGGTTCCGGATGGACAGGGGCGGAAGCTTTCTTT.

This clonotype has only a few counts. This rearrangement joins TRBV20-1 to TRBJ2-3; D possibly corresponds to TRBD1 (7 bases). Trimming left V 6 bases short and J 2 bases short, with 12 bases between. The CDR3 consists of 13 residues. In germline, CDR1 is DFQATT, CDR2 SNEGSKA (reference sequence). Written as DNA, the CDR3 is TGCAGTGCCCAGGGGGGCAACACAGATACGCAGTATTTT. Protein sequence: CSAQGGNTDTQYF.

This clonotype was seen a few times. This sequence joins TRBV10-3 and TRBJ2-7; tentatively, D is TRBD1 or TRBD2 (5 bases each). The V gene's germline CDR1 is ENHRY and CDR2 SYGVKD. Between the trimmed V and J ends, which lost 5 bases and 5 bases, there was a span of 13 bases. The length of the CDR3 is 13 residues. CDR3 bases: TGTGCCATCAGTTTTATACGGGGCCACGAGCAGTACTTC. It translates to CAISFIRGHEQYF.

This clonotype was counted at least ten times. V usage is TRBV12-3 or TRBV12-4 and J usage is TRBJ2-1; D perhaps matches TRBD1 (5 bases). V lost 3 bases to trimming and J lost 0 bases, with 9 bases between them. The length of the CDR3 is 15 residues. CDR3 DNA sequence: TGTGCCAGCAGTTTTGAACAGGCCTCCTACAATGAGCAGTTCTTC. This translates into CASSFEQASYNEQFF.

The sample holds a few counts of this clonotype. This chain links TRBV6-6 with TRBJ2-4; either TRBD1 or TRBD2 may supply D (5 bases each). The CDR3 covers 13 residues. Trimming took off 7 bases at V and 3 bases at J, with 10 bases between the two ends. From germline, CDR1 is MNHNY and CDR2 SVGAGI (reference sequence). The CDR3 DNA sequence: TGTGCCAGCATGGGGGAAATCAAAAACATTCAGTACTTC. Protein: CASMGEIKNIQYF.

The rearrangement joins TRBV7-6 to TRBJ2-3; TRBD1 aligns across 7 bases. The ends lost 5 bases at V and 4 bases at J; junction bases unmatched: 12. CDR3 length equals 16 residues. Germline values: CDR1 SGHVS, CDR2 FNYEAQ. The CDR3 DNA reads TGTGCCAGCAGCCCCCCATCAGGGGGTGGGTCAGATACGCAGTATTTT. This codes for CASSPPSGGGSDTQYF.

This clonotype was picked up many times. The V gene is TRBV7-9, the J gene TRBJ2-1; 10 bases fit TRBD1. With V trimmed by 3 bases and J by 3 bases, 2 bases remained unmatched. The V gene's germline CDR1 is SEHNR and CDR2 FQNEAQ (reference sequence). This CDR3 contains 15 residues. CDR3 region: CASSFWDRGYNEQFF. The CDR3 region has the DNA TGTGCCAGCAGCTTCTGGGACAGGGGCTACAATGAGCAGTTCTTC.

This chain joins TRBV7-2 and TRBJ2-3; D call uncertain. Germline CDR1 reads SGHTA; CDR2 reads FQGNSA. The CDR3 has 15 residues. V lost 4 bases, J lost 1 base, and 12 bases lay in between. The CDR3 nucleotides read TGTGCCAGCAGCTCCACGCCCCAGGGCACAGATACGCAGTATTTT. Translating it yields CASSSTPQGTDTQYF.

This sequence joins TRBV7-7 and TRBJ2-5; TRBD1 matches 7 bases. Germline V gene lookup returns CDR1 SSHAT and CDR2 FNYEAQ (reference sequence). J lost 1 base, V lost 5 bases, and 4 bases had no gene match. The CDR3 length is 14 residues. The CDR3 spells CASSATGSQETQYF. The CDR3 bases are TGTGCCAGCAGCGCGACAGGGTCCCAAGAGACCCAGTACTTC.